This T cell receptor beta chain was sequenced during a study of identical twins. Germline CDR1 reads SGDLS; CDR2 reads YYNGEE. The CDR3 consists of 13 residues. The V gene lost 3 bases and the J gene lost 1 base, with 7 bases spanning the gap. This clonotype was seen at least ten times. As yet, its antigen is unknown. TCRdb itself ran the 5' RACE reads through MiXCR, one entry per CDR3 protein. Among over 200,000 distinct CDR3 sequences listed, 6.5% to 8% were seen once. Regarding the study as a whole: For cord blood, abundant beta clonotypes had fewer insertions, unlike memory repertoires, which showed none.

The same data also went into a second study, on T cells expressing NK-cell markers. That paper states: What restricted sorting to alpha-beta TCR T cells in several experiments was an anti-gamma-delta TCR antibody. Questions lingered over whether expanded NKG2C+ T cell clones were HCMV-specific.

The source is a woman aged 18-29 years in good health. The chain combines TRBV9 with TRBJ1-2, with a possible D match to TRBD1 (5 bases). The sample comprised CD8+ T cells sorted from blood. As DNA, the CDR3 is TGTGCCAGCAGCGACAGGTATAACTATGGCTACACCTTC. Translating gives CASSDRYNYGYTF.